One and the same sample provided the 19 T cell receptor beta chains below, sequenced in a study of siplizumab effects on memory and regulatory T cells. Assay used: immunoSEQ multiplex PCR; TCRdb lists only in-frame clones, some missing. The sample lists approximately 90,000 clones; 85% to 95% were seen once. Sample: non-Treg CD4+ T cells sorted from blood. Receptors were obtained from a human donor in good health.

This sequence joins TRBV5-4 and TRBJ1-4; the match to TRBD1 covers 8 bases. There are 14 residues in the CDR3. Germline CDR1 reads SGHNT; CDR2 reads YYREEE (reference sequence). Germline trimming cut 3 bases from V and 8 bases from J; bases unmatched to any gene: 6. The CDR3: CASSSDGQGEKLFF. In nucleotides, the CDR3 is TGTGCCAGCAGCTCGGACGGACAGGGAGAAAAACTGTTTTTT.

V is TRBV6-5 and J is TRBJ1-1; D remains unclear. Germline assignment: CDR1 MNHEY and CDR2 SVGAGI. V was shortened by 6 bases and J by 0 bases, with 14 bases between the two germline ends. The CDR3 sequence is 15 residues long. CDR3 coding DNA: TGTGCCAGCAGAGCCCAGAGAGGGCTGAACACTGAAGCTTTCTTT. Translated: CASRAQRGLNTEAFF.

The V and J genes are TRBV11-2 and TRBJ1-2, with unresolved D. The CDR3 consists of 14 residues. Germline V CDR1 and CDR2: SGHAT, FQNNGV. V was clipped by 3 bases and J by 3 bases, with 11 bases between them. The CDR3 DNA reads TGTGCCAGCAGCTTGTCTACCGCCGACTATGGCTACACCTTC. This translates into CASSLSTADYGYTF.

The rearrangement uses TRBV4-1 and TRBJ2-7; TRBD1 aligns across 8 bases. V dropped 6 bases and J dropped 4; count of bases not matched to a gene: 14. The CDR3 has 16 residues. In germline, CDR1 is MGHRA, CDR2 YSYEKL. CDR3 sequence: CASSPISGQGSYEQYF. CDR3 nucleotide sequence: TGCGCCAGCAGTCCCATAAGTGGACAGGGCAGTTACGAGCAGTACTTC.

CDR3 sequence reads: CASSLTMAPRETQYF. The CDR3 bases are TGCGCCAGCAGCTTGACTATGGCCCCCCGTGAGACCCAGTACTTC. The V and J genes are TRBV5-1 and TRBJ2-5; no clear D. Germline lookup yields CDR1 SGHRS and CDR2 YFSETQ. Trimming shortened V by 1 base and J by 5 bases, and 15 bases separated the two germline ends. The length of the CDR3 is 15 residues.

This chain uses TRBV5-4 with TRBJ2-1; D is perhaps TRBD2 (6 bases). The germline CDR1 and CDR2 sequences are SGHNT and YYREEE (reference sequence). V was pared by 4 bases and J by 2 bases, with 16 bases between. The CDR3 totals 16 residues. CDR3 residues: CASSGGSPDTYNEQFF. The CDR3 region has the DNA TGTGCCAGCAGCGGGGGGTCCCCGGATACCTACAATGAGCAGTTCTTC.

The DNA of the CDR3 is TGTGCCAGCAGACGGTCTGAAAAACTGTTTTTT. This encodes CASRRSEKLFF. The genes are TRBV11-2 and TRBJ1-4; the D is unclear. Trimming removed 6 bases from V and 7 bases from J, with 6 bases in between. The CDR3 is 11 residues long. CDR1 SGHAT and CDR2 FQNNGV come from the germline V gene.

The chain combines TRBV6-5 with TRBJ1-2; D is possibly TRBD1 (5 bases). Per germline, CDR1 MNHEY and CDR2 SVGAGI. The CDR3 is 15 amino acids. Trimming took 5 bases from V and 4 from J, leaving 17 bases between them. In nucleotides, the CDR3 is TGTGCCAGCAGTCACGACCTCGACAGAAGCTATGGCTACACCTTC. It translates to CASSHDLDRSYGYTF.

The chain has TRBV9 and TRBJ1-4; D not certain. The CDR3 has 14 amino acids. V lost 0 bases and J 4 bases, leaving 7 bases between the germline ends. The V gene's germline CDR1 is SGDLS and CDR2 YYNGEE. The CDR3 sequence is CASSVGVLNEKLFF. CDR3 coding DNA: TGTGCCAGCAGCGTAGGGGTCCTTAATGAAAAACTGTTTTTT.

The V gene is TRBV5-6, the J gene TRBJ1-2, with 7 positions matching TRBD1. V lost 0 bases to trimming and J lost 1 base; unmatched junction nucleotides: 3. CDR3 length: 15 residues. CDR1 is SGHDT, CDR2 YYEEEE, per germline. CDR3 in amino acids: CASSLDRGYNYGYTF. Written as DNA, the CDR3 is TGTGCCAGCAGCTTGGACAGGGGCTATAACTATGGCTACACCTTC.

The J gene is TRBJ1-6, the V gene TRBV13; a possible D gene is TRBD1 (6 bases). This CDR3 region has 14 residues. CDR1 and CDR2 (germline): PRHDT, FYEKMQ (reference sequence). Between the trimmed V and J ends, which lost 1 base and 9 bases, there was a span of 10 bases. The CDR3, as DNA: TGTGCCAGCAGCTTAGCCCAGGGGAGTTCACCCCTCCACTTT. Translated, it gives CASSLAQGSSPLHF.

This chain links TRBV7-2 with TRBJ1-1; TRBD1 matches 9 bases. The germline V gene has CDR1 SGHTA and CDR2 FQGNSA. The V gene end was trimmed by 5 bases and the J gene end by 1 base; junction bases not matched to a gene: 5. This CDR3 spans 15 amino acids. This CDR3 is CASSEKGQGNTEAFF. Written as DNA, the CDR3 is TGTGCCAGCAGCGAGAAGGGACAGGGGAACACTGAAGCTTTCTTT.

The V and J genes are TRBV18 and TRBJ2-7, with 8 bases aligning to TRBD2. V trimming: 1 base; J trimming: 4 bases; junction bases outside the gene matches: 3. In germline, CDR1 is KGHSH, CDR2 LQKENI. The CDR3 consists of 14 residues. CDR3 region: CASSPLSGGYEQYF. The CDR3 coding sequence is TGTGCCAGCTCACCACTGAGCGGGGGATACGAGCAGTACTTC.

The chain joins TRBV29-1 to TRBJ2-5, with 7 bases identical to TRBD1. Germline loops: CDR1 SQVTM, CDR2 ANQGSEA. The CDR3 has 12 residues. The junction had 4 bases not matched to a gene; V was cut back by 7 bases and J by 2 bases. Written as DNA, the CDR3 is TGCAGCGGGGGACAGTCGCAAGAGACCCAGTACTTC. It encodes CSGGQSQETQYF.

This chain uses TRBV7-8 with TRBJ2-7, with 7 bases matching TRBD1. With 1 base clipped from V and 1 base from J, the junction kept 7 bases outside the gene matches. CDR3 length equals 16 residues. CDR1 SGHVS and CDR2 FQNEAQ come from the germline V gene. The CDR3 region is CASSLDFGRGSYEQYF. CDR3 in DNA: TGTGCCAGCAGCTTAGACTTCGGCAGGGGGTCCTACGAGCAGTACTTC.

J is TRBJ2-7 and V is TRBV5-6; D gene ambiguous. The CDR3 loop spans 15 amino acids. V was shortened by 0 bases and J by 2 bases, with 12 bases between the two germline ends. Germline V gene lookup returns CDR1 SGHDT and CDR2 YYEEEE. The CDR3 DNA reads TGTGCCAGCAGCTTGGGACTTCCAGGACCCTACGAGCAGTACTTC. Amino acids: CASSLGLPGPYEQYF.

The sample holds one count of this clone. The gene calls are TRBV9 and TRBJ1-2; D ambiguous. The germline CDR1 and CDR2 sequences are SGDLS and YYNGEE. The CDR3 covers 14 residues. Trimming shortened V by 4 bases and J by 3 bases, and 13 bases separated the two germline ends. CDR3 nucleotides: TGTGCCAGCAGCCGATCACTGCCATACTATGGCTACACCTTC. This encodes CASSRSLPYYGYTF.

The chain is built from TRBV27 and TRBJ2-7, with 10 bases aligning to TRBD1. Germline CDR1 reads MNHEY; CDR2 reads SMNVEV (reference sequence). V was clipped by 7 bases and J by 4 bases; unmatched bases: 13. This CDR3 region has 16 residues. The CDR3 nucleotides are TGTGCCAGCACAAGTTGGAGGGGACAGGGGACTTACGAGCAGTACTTC. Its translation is CASTSWRGQGTYEQYF.

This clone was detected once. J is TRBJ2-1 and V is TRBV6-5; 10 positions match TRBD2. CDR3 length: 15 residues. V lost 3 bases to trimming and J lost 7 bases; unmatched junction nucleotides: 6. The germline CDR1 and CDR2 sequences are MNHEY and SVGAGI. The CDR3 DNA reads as TGTGCCAGCAGTTATTCGACTAGCGGGCGTAATGAGCAGTTCTTC. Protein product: CASSYSTSGRNEQFF.